These 26 T cell receptor beta chains were sequenced from one sample in a study of T cells in Graves' hyperthyroidism and ophthalmopathy. The CDR3 regions of TCR beta were amplified from RNA transcripts. Primed by the HTBI set, a first-round RT-PCR was run on the TCR CDR3. TCRdb fed the multiplex PCR reads into MiXCR, producing one record per CDR3 protein. The data show some 250,000 distinct CDR3 sequences, with 12% to 15% seen just once and around 31% held by the top ten. The sequenced sample consisted of blood. These receptors all come from a woman in her 50s with Graves' hyperthyroidism that later progressed to Graves' ophthalmopathy.

Points on this clonotype: This sequence may be a read error, since a much larger clone differs from it by one base. The genes are TRBV5-1 and TRBJ2-3, with TRBD2 matching 7 bases. The CDR3 runs to 16 residues. The J segment lost 10 bases and the V segment lost 4 bases, leaving 18 bases of the junction unmatched. Germline loops: CDR1 SGHRS, CDR2 YFSETQ. CDR3 amino acids: CASSHTHTGAGDAQYF. The CDR3 region has the DNA TGCGCCAGCAGCCATACCCACACGGGCGCGGGGGATGCGCAGTATTTT.

V and J are TRBV12-3 or TRBV12-4 and TRBJ2-7; D may be TRBD1 (6 bases). The CDR3 totals 13 residues. The V and J ends lost 4 bases and 3 bases respectively, with 10 bases between them. The CDR3 bases are TGTGCCAGCAGTTGGGGGCAGCTCTACGAGCAGTACTTC. This codes for CASSWGQLYEQYF.

The genes are TRBV20-1 and TRBJ2-1; 7 bases are shared with TRBD2. Germline CDR1 is DFQATT and CDR2 is SNEGSKA (reference sequence). V lost 4 bases to trimming and J lost 4 bases; unmatched junction nucleotides: 13. The CDR3 extends over 16 amino acids. CDR3 loop: CSATGEASGGYNEQFF. The CDR3 nucleotides read TGCAGTGCTACCGGTGAAGCTAGCGGAGGGTACAATGAGCAGTTCTTC.

This clonotype was found many times. This sequence joins TRBV7-3 and TRBJ2-5; 8 bases line up with TRBD2. This CDR3 is 14 amino acids long. V shed 5 bases and J 7 bases; nucleotides not matched to a gene: 9. In germline, CDR1 is SGHTA, CDR2 FQGTGA. CDR3 protein: CASSPEGAGGTQYF. For the CDR3, the DNA is TGTGCCAGCAGCCCCGAAGGGGCGGGGGGGACCCAGTACTTC.

This clonotype was found many times. This sequence joins TRBV20-1 and TRBJ2-4; 11 bases fit TRBD2. The CDR3 spans 14 residues. J gave up 11 bases and V 2 bases, and 8 bases lay outside the gene matches. Germline CDR1 DFQATT, CDR2 SNEGSKA (reference sequence). The CDR3 region is CSARLAGGAGVQYF. Here the CDR3 DNA reads TGCAGTGCTAGACTAGCGGGGGGAGCTGGCGTTCAGTACTTC.

This clonotype was found a few times. A much larger clone is a single base away; this may be a read error. The chain joins TRBV5-1 to TRBJ2-3; a possible D gene is TRBD2 (6 bases). This CDR3 comprises 15 residues. Trimming removed 0 bases from V and 2 bases from J, with 10 bases in between. CDR1 is SGHRS and CDR2 is YFSETQ in the germline V gene. Here the CDR3 DNA reads TGCGCCAGCAGCTTGGGGGGAGGAAACACAGATACGCAGTATTTT. It encodes CASSLGGGNTDTQYF.

This clonotype was counted ten times or more. The chain combines TRBV3-1 with TRBJ2-1; 7 bases fit TRBD1. The CDR3 covers 12 residues. Germline CDR1 is LGHDT and CDR2 is YNNKEL (reference sequence). V was pared by 4 bases and J by 8 bases, with 2 bases of the junction left unmatched. The CDR3 DNA reads as TGTGCCAGCAGCCCCCAGGGGGATGAGCAGTTCTTC. This sequence encodes CASSPQGDEQFF.

This clonotype came up many times. The chain couples TRBV18 to TRBJ1-6; tentatively, D is TRBD1 (6 bases). V lost 2 bases, J lost 6 bases, and 11 bases lay in between. Germline assignment: CDR1 KGHSH and CDR2 LQKENI. The CDR3 runs 15 residues. The chain's CDR3 is CASSPGTPTNSPLHF. In DNA, the CDR3 is TGTGCCAGCTCACCAGGGACACCCACTAATTCACCCCTCCACTTT.

This clonotype was picked up a small number of times. This sequence may be a read error, since a much larger clone differs from it by one base. V gene TRBV5-1 combines with J gene TRBJ2-5, with D tentatively TRBD2 (6 bases). Germline CDR1 and CDR2: SGHRS and YFSETQ. The CDR3 extends over 14 amino acids. Deletions cut 7 bases from V and 0 bases from J, with 13 bases between. Here the CDR3 reads CASSSRTNQETQYF. CDR3 bases: TGCGCCAGCTCGTCCCGGACTAACCAAGAGACCCAGTACTTC.

This clonotype was detected ten times or more. The chain employs TRBV20-1 and TRBJ1-2; D uncertain. CDR1 is DFQATT and CDR2 is SNEGSKA in the germline V gene (reference sequence). This CDR3 contains 11 residues. V lost 1 base to trimming and J lost 8 bases, with 8 bases between them. DNA of the CDR3: TGCAGTGCTAGAGTGGTGTTGGGCTACACCTTC. Its protein product is CSARVVLGYTF.

Ten or more counts support this clonotype. This chain joins TRBV28 and TRBJ2-7; D uncertain. CDR3 size: 12 residues. Germline loops: CDR1 MDHEN, CDR2 SYDVKM. V gave up 6 bases and J gave up 4 bases, with 10 bases separating them. CDR3 in DNA: TGTGCCAGCAGCTTTATGGGTTACGAGCAGTACTTC. Protein sequence: CASSFMGYEQYF.

This clonotype was seen only a few times. A read error may be the cause here, since a much bigger clone is one base away. The rearrangement links TRBV6-9 to TRBJ2-5; 11 bases map to TRBD2. Germline loops: CDR1 MNHGY, CDR2 SVAAGI. The CDR3 length is 18 residues. This chain's CDR3 is CATSYGGLAVHAQETQYF. The CDR3 coding sequence is TGTGCCACCAGTTACGGGGGACTAGCGGTTCACGCCCAAGAGACCCAGTACTTC.

This clonotype was counted only a few times. The chain links TRBV15 to TRBJ2-1; D is unclear. The germline CDR1 and CDR2 sequences are LNHNV and YYDKDF (reference sequence). This CDR3 is 13 amino acids long. V lost 6 bases, J lost 0 bases, and 6 bases lay in between. CDR3 loop: CATSWASYNEQFF. Here the CDR3 DNA reads TGTGCCACCAGTTGGGCCTCCTACAATGAGCAGTTCTTC.

The table lists this clonotype with many counts. The chain recombines TRBV5-1 with TRBJ2-1; 8 bases fit TRBD2. Per germline, CDR1 SGHRS and CDR2 YFSETQ. This CDR3 has 17 amino acids. With 0 bases clipped from V and 7 bases from J, the junction kept 12 bases outside the gene matches. DNA of the CDR3: TGCGCCAGCAGCTTGGAGCTTACCGGGAGGGCCGGAAATGAGCAGTTCTTC. Amino acid sequence: CASSLELTGRAGNEQFF.

This clonotype has ten or more counts. This chain joins TRBV12-3 or TRBV12-4 and TRBJ2-1; possible D gene TRBD2, 5 bases. The ends were cut back, 1 base at V and 5 bases at J, with 12 bases in the middle. The CDR3 has 15 residues. CDR3 bases: TGTGCCAGCAGTTTAGTTCTAGCACATAACAATGAGCAGTTCTTC. Translated, it gives CASSLVLAHNNEQFF.

This clonotype was seen a handful of times. This may be a read error, as it is one base from a much larger clone. The CDR3 end shows no conserved phenylalanine or tryptophan, and so a read error is likely. This sequence joins TRBV30 and TRBJ2-1; 7 nucleotides line up with TRBD1. The length of the CDR3 is 12 residues. The germline V gene has CDR1 GTSNPN and CDR2 SVGIG (reference sequence). Trimming removed 5 bases from V and 8 bases from J; junction bases left unmatched: 6. The CDR3 nucleotides are TGTGCCTGGTACAGGGGTTTCGATGAGCAGTTCCTC. Protein: CAWYRGFDEQFL.

In its sample, this clonotype was seen many times. V is TRBV2 and J is TRBJ1-1, with TRBD1 matching 8 bases. Germline CDR1 and CDR2: SNHLY and FYNNEI. The V segment lost 3 bases and the J segment 0 bases; nucleotides outside the gene matches: 6. The CDR3 totals 16 residues. The CDR3 DNA sequence: TGTGCCAGCAGTGACGGACAGGGACGAGTGAACACTGAAGCTTTCTTT. It specifies CASSDGQGRVNTEAFF.

This clonotype was picked up many times. The gene calls are TRBV27 and TRBJ1-2; 7 bases are shared with TRBD1. Germline V gene sequence: CDR1 MNHEY, CDR2 SMNVEV (reference sequence). The trim removed 6 bases at V and 8 bases at J, leaving 12 bases unmatched. CDR3 length: 14 residues. CDR3: CASRPVTGVIGYTF. The DNA of the CDR3 is TGTGCCAGCAGGCCCGTTACAGGGGTTATAGGCTACACCTTC.

J is TRBJ1-1 and V is TRBV19; 9 bases map to TRBD1. Germline V gene sequence: CDR1 LNHDA, CDR2 SQIVND (reference sequence). The trim removed 0 bases at V and 5 bases at J, leaving 1 base unmatched. The CDR3 has 14 amino acids. Here the CDR3 reads CASSIEQGATEAFF. CDR3 in DNA: TGTGCCAGTAGTATAGAACAGGGGGCGACTGAAGCTTTCTTT. The full variable domain, completed using reference TRBV19 and TRBJ1-1, is DGGITQSPKYLFRKEGQNVTLSCEQNLNHDAMYWYRQDPGQGLRLIYYSQIVNDFQKGDIAEGYSVSREKKESFPLTVTSAQKNPTAFYLCASSIEQGATEAFFGQGTRLTVV.

This clonotype was observed many times. This sequence joins TRBV2 and TRBJ1-5, with D possibly matching TRBD1 (6 bases). This CDR3 has 17 residues. V lost 8 bases, J lost 3 bases, and 23 bases lay in between. CDR1 and CDR2 from the germline V gene are SNHLY and FYNNEI. The CDR3 region is CASGWDNRDGANQPQHF. The CDR3 bases are TGTGCCAGCGGGTGGGACAACCGGGACGGAGCCAATCAGCCCCAGCATTTT.

This clonotype has just a few counts. This may stem from a read error, because a much larger clone lies one nucleotide away. The chain combines TRBV7-2 with TRBJ2-1, with TRBD2 matching 11 bases. The CDR3 is 15 amino acids. The germline V gene has CDR1 SGHTA and CDR2 FQGNSA. In DNA, the CDR3 is TGTGTCAGCAGCTCCTCTAGCGGGAGGTACAATGAGCAGTTCTTC. Amino acid sequence: CVSSSSSGRYNEQFF.

This clonotype was seen many times. The chain links TRBV28 to TRBJ2-1, with D uncertain. CDR3 length: 14 residues. Trimming removed 5 bases at V and 0 bases at J, with 8 bases between. The germline V gene has CDR1 MDHEN and CDR2 SYDVKM. CDR3 region: CASSLRNSYNEQFF. In DNA form, the CDR3 reads TGTGCCAGCAGTCTCCGGAACTCCTACAATGAGCAGTTCTTC. The whole variable domain, remainder taken from reference TRBV28 and TRBJ2-1, is DVKVTQSSRYLVKRTGEKVFLECVQDMDHENMFWYRQDPGLGLRLIYFSYDVKMKEKGDIPEGYSVSREKKERFSLILESASTNQTSMYLCASSLRNSYNEQFFGPGTRLTVL.

This clonotype was picked up many times. This rearrangement joins TRBV18 to TRBJ2-1; D may be TRBD2 (6 bases). V was shortened by 0 bases and J by 6 bases, with 9 bases between the two germline ends. The germline CDR1 and CDR2 sequences are KGHSH and LQKENI. This CDR3 contains 14 residues. The CDR3 protein is CASSPPTTSNEQFF. CDR3 sequence (DNA): TGTGCCAGCTCACCACCGACGACTAGCAATGAGCAGTTCTTC.

Many counts were recorded for this clonotype. The chain is built from TRBV7-9 and TRBJ2-7, with 8 bases aligning to TRBD1. The CDR3 spans 13 residues. CDR1 and CDR2 from the germline V gene are SEHNR and FQNEAQ (reference sequence). Trimming at V came to 3 bases and at J to 3 bases, leaving 1 base not matched to a gene. The CDR3 coding sequence is TGTGCCAGCAGCTTCGACAGGGGCTACGAGCAGTACTTC. This encodes CASSFDRGYEQYF.

In its sample, this clonotype was seen many times. CDR3 sequence reads: CASSLTGKETQYF. CDR3 sequence (DNA): TGTGCCAGCAGTCTTACAGGGAAAGAGACCCAGTACTTC. The chain joins TRBV28 to TRBJ2-5; perhaps TRBD1 as D (6 bases). This CDR3 has 13 residues. Trimming left V 5 bases short and J 3 bases short, with 10 bases between. Germline V CDR1 and CDR2: MDHEN, SYDVKM.

The chain carries TRBV4-1 and TRBJ2-3; 7 bases agree with TRBD2. The CDR3 loop spans 19 amino acids. Germline loops: CDR1 MGHRA, CDR2 YSYEKL. Trimming removed 3 bases from V and 5 bases from J; junction bases left unmatched: 20. CDR3 in amino acids: CASSHPPTGTSSGEDTQYF. CDR3 bases: TGCGCCAGCAGCCACCCACCCACGGGGACTTCGAGCGGGGAAGATACGCAGTATTTT.